This T cell receptor beta chain was recovered during a study of cytomegalovirus exposure and HLA in healthy donors. Study summary: Roughly 180 million T cells yielded more than 95 million unique TCR beta sequences, as an earlier analysis found. General observations from the study: V- and J-gene trimming of TCR beta was linked (in a later analysis) to a missense DCLRE1C variant.

As concerns this clone: Its antigen is as yet unknown.

CDR1 is SGHRS and CDR2 is YFSETQ in the germline V gene. This CDR3 has 15 amino acids. The ends lost 4 bases at V and 1 base at J; junction bases unmatched: 8. PCR used 60 Vbeta primers and 13 Jbeta primers. The table came from immunoSEQ multiplex PCR; TCRdb's copy has only in-frame clones and leaves some out. The data contain 95,000 to 110,000 clones, approximately 78% of them singletons. Sequencing was carried out using PBMCs. This sequence was found in a woman aged 40 to 49 in good health and CMV-seronegative. The chain joins TRBV5-1 to TRBJ2-7; the match to TRBD2 covers 7 bases. CDR3 bases: TGCGCCAGCAGCCTAATCCCGGGAGGATCCTACGAGCAGTACTTC. Translation gives CASSLIPGGSYEQYF.